This TCR beta chain appears in the sequencing data of a study of T cell repertoires in cytomegalovirus infection. CDR3 size: 13 residues. Germline CDR1 is SQVTM and CDR2 is ANQGSEA. Between the trimmed V and J ends, which lost 4 bases and 0 bases, there was a span of 8 bases. Study-wide results and limits: HLA-C-restricted CMV clonotypes gave the most frequent clonotype in two of eight donors.

TCRdb called the reads again in MiXCR, with one record for every CDR3 protein. The table includes some 240,000 distinct CDR3 sequences, about 18% detected once. Comments on this clonotype: Antigen: not known.

Sequenced material: CD8+ T cells from PBMCs. J is TRBJ2-3 and V is TRBV29-1; D ambiguous. This TCR derives from a human donor in good health (CMV status not recorded). Some clones in this sample may be carry-over from other donors' samples. The CDR3 DNA follows: TGCAGCGTTGTACATCAGAGCACAGATACGCAGTATTTT. Its translation: CSVVHQSTDTQYF.